The 29 T cell receptor beta chains presented below share a single source sample, sequenced in a study of cytomegalovirus exposure and HLA in healthy donors. The assay was immunoSEQ multiplex PCR, and TCRdb's table has in-frame clones only and misses some. The table lists 78,000 or so clones, about 93% of them singletons, with more than 2.5% in the top ten. The sequenced material came from PBMCs. Receptor source: a woman younger than 35 in good health and CMV-seropositive.

The chain carries TRBV5-8 and TRBJ1-5; D gene ambiguous. The germline V gene encodes CDR1 SGHTS and CDR2 YDEGEE. Trimming removed 3 bases from V and 0 bases from J, with 10 bases in between. The CDR3 is 15 amino acids. The CDR3 sequence: CASSSGILSNQPQHF. CDR3 sequence (DNA): TGTGCCAGCAGCTCCGGGATCCTTAGCAATCAGCCCCAGCATTTT.

V gene TRBV6-1 combines with J gene TRBJ2-1; 7 nucleotides agree with TRBD2. The CDR3 is made up of 19 amino acids. Per the germline V gene, CDR1 is MNHNS and CDR2 is SASEGT. V was pared by 4 bases and J by 1 base, with 16 bases of the junction left unmatched. CDR3 loop: CASSVLFPGGWESYNEQFF. As DNA, the CDR3 is TGTGCCAGCAGTGTCCTTTTCCCCGGGGGGTGGGAGTCCTACAATGAGCAGTTCTTC.

This clone was seen only once. This rearrangement joins TRBV21-1 to TRBJ2-2; the table calls TRBD2, which could not be checked here. TRBV21-1 is flagged as a pseudogene. CDR3 length: 19 amino acids. The CDR3 sequence is CASSKVGGQVSLSTGELFF. As DNA, the CDR3 is TGTGCCAGCAGCAAAGTGGGCGGGCAGGTATCCCTTAGTACCGGGGAGCTGTTTTTT.

The rearrangement links TRBV4-1 to TRBJ1-2; a possible D gene is TRBD1 (6 bases). Trimming pared 1 base from V and 5 bases from J, leaving 11 bases between. From germline, CDR1 is MGHRA and CDR2 YSYEKL. The CDR3 is made up of 14 amino acids. The CDR3 nucleotides read TGCGCCAGCAGCCAAGGCAGGGGTGAATATGGCTACACCTTC. Amino acid sequence: CASSQGRGEYGYTF.

The chain links TRBV6-5 to TRBJ2-3; 11 bases agree with TRBD2. V was pared by 6 bases and J by 1 base, with 3 bases of the junction left unmatched. The germline V gene has CDR1 MNHEY and CDR2 SVGAGI. The CDR3 has 15 residues. CDR3 sequence: CASSQLAGGTDTQYF. The CDR3 nucleotides read TGTGCCAGCAGCCAACTAGCGGGGGGCACAGATACGCAGTATTTT.

The rearrangement joins TRBV6-5 to TRBJ1-1; 9 bases are shared with TRBD1. The CDR3 sequence is 14 residues long. Germline V gives CDR1 MNHEY, CDR2 SVGAGI. With 5 bases clipped from V and 7 bases from J, the junction kept 8 bases outside the gene matches. In nucleotides, the CDR3 is TGTGCCAGCAGTGAGGGACAGGGAAGCGGTGAAGCTTTCTTT. This gives the protein CASSEGQGSGEAFF.

J is TRBJ2-3 and V is TRBV20-1; the D gene is possibly TRBD2 (6 bases). The CDR3 is 11 residues long. V lost 7 bases, J lost 6 bases, and 11 bases lay in between. Germline CDR1 is DFQATT and CDR2 is SNEGSKA (reference sequence). The CDR3, as DNA: TGCAGTGGGGGCGGGGAGGATACGCAGTATTTT. It specifies CSGGGEDTQYF.

This rearrangement joins TRBV11-2 to TRBJ2-3, with D possibly being TRBD1 (7 bases). Germline assignment: CDR1 SGHAT and CDR2 FQNNGV. The CDR3 length is 19 residues. V was trimmed by 5 bases and J by 2 bases, leaving 26 bases between them. The CDR3, as DNA: TGTGCCAGCAGCATGGGGGGACAGAATCGATATTATACCACAGATACGCAGTATTTT. Protein sequence: CASSMGGQNRYYTTDTQYF.

The chain joins TRBV11-1 to TRBJ2-7, with D perhaps TRBD2 (5 bases). Looked up from germline, CDR1 is SGHAT and CDR2 is FQDESV (reference sequence). Between the trimmed V and J ends, which lost 5 bases and 6 bases, there was a span of 11 bases. This CDR3 comprises 12 residues. The CDR3 region is CASSLTDSEQYF. As DNA, the CDR3 is TGTGCCAGCAGCCTGACGGACTCCGAGCAGTACTTC.

The chain carries TRBV18 and TRBJ1-6; D call uncertain. This CDR3 has 14 residues. Trimming stripped 6 bases from V and 8 bases from J, with 14 bases between. Germline V gives CDR1 KGHSH, CDR2 LQKENI. Written as DNA, the CDR3 is TGTGCCAGCTCTGGGGTTTTGCGGGATTCACCCCTCCACTTT. Amino acid sequence: CASSGVLRDSPLHF.

This chain connects TRBV27 to TRBJ2-1, with 10 bases that match TRBD2. Trimming cost V 1 base and J 4 bases; bases outside gene matches: 4. CDR1 MNHEY and CDR2 SMNVEV come from the germline V gene (reference sequence). The CDR3 runs 16 residues. The CDR3 protein is CASSLWIAGGYNEQFF. The CDR3 region has the DNA TGTGCCAGCAGTTTATGGATAGCGGGAGGTTACAATGAGCAGTTCTTC.

The chain recombines TRBV7-2 with TRBJ2-1, with TRBD2 matching over 8 bases. V shed 2 bases, J shed 8 bases, and the junction held 20 bases outside the gene matches. There are 19 residues in the CDR3. CDR1 and CDR2 (germline): SGHTA, FQGNSA. The DNA of the CDR3 is TGTGCCAGCAGCTTATCGGGGCGGATGGGCGGGGGGCCCAGGGATGAGCAGTTCTTC. It specifies CASSLSGRMGGGPRDEQFF.

V and J are TRBV5-1 and TRBJ2-7; 8 bases are a match to TRBD2. Germline CDR1 and CDR2: SGHRS and YFSETQ. The V segment lost 4 bases and the J segment 0 bases; nucleotides outside the gene matches: 6. There are 15 residues in the CDR3. The CDR3 loop is CASSVGTRVSYEQYF. For the CDR3, the DNA is TGCGCCAGCAGCGTAGGGACTAGGGTCTCCTACGAGCAGTACTTC.

The chain couples TRBV15 to TRBJ1-2; D not resolved. Germline V gene data show CDR1 as LNHNV and CDR2 as YYDKDF (reference sequence). This CDR3 has 13 amino acids. V dropped 4 bases and J dropped 4 bases, with 10 bases sitting between them. CDR3 region: CATSKVPSYGYTF. CDR3 DNA: TGTGCCACCAGCAAAGTACCTAGCTATGGCTACACCTTC. Using reference TRBV15 and TRBJ1-2 for the parts outside the CDR3, the full variable domain is DAMVIQNPRYQVTQFGKPVTLSCSQTLNHNVMYWYQQKSSQAPKLLFHYYDKDFNNEADTPDNFQSRRPNTSFCFLDIRSPGLGDTAMYLCATSKVPSYGYTFGSGTRLTVV.

V and J are TRBV30 and TRBJ1-2; D not resolved. V dropped 2 bases and J dropped 4 bases, with 5 bases sitting between them. Per the germline V gene, CDR1 is GTSNPN and CDR2 is SVGIG (reference sequence). The CDR3 covers 11 residues. The CDR3: CAWSPSYGYTF. In nucleotides, the CDR3 is TGTGCCTGGAGTCCCTCCTATGGCTACACCTTC.

V usage is TRBV6-1 and J usage is TRBJ1-4; the match to TRBD1 covers 7 bases. CDR1 is MNHNS, CDR2 SASEGT, per germline. Trimming cost V 8 bases and J 4 bases; bases outside gene matches: 10. This CDR3 comprises 15 residues. The CDR3 here is CASLLAGTVNEKLFF. The CDR3 coding sequence is TGTGCCAGCCTACTAGCCGGGACAGTTAATGAAAAACTGTTTTTT.

The chain is built from TRBV6-1 and TRBJ1-1, with 7 bases that match TRBD1. The CDR3 sequence is 14 residues long. Germline-derived CDR1 and CDR2 are MNHNS and SASEGT. Unmatched junction bases numbered 10, after V lost 6 bases and J lost 6 bases. Here the CDR3 DNA reads TGTGCCAGCAGACAAATTACAGGGGAATCTGAAGCTTTCTTT. It specifies CASRQITGESEAFF.

The CDR3 DNA sequence: TGTGCCAGCAGTCCTGACAGATTTAATTCACCCCTCCACTTT. Amino acid sequence: CASSPDRFNSPLHF. The rearrangement links TRBV2 to TRBJ1-6; D is perhaps TRBD1 (5 bases). The CDR3 is 14 residues long. Trimming stripped 5 bases from V and 6 bases from J, with 11 bases between. Germline CDR1 and CDR2: SNHLY and FYNNEI.

V and J are TRBV5-6 and TRBJ1-5; TRBD1 matches 10 bases. CDR1 SGHDT and CDR2 YYEEEE come from the germline V gene. This CDR3 spans 16 amino acids. Trimming cost V 2 bases and J 5 bases; bases outside gene matches: 7. The CDR3 here is CASSFSGTGVDQPQHF. The CDR3 region has the DNA TGTGCCAGCAGCTTCTCCGGGACAGGGGTCGATCAGCCCCAGCATTTT. Together with reference TRBV5-6 and TRBJ1-5, the CDR3 gives the full variable domain: DAGVTQSPTHLIKTRGQQVTLRCSPKSGHDTVSWYQQALGQGPQFIFQYYEEEERQRGNFPDRFSGHQFPNYSSELNVNALLLGDSALYLCASSFSGTGVDQPQHFGDGTRLSIL.

This clone is a singleton in its sample. This chain uses TRBV19 with TRBJ1-1, with 10 bases lining up with TRBD1. From germline, CDR1 is LNHDA and CDR2 SQIVND (reference sequence). The junction had 9 bases not matched to a gene; V was cut back by 6 bases and J by 5 bases. This CDR3 has 15 residues. Here the CDR3 DNA reads TGTGCCAGTAGAACCCCCGGGACAGGGGAAACTGAAGCTTTCTTT. Amino acid sequence: CASRTPGTGETEAFF.

This clone was observed once. The CDR3 DNA reads as TGTGCCAGCAGCCCGCCTAACACCCGGCTAGCGGGGAACACCGGGGAGCTGTTTTTT. It codes for CASSPPNTRLAGNTGELFF. V usage is TRBV7-2 and J usage is TRBJ2-2; 8 bases map to TRBD2. This CDR3 is 19 amino acids long. V dropped 5 bases and J dropped 1; count of bases not matched to a gene: 15. CDR1 SGHTA and CDR2 FQGNSA come from the germline V gene.

This chain links TRBV6-5 with TRBJ1-5; 8 bases map to TRBD1. The ends lost 5 bases at V and 3 bases at J; junction bases unmatched: 6. Germline CDR1 reads MNHEY; CDR2 reads SVGAGI. The CDR3 has 15 residues. Written as DNA, the CDR3 is TGTGCCAGCAGTCCAGGACAGGGTATCAATCAGCCCCAGCATTTT. Its protein product is CASSPGQGINQPQHF.

The V call is TRBV6-5, the J call TRBJ1-5, with a possible D match to TRBD1 (5 bases). CDR3 length: 15 residues. Trimming left V 0 bases short and J 4 bases short, with 10 bases between. Germline loops: CDR1 MNHEY, CDR2 SVGAGI. The DNA of the CDR3 is TGTGCCAGCAGTTACTCGAGACAGATAAATCAGCCCCAGCATTTT. Protein product: CASSYSRQINQPQHF.

This chain links TRBV28 with TRBJ2-4; a weak D match, TRBD2 (7 bases). This CDR3 has 14 residues. Deletions cut 4 bases from V and 9 bases from J, with 16 bases between. Germline-derived CDR1 and CDR2 are MDHEN and SYDVKM. In DNA, the CDR3 is TGTGCCAGCAGTTCCCCGGGGGGAGGGGGCATTCAGTACTTC. It encodes CASSSPGGGGIQYF.

This clone was seen only once. The chain recombines TRBV6-1 with TRBJ2-7; D remains unclear. The CDR3 runs 14 residues. CDR1 and CDR2 from the germline V gene are MNHNS and SASEGT. The ends were cut back, 3 bases at V and 0 bases at J, with 9 bases in the middle. CDR3 sequence (DNA): TGTGCCAGCAGTGATAACAGATACTCCTACGAGCAGTACTTC. This codes for CASSDNRYSYEQYF.

This chain joins TRBV19 and TRBJ2-7; TRBD1 matches 8 bases. This CDR3 has 12 amino acids. Germline CDR1 and CDR2: LNHDA and SQIVND (reference sequence). V gave up 8 bases and J gave up 2 bases; unmatched junction bases: 2. The CDR3 region has the DNA TGTGCCAGTGGGGACAGGACCTACGAGCAGTACTTC. This translates into CASGDRTYEQYF.

V and J are TRBV29-1 and TRBJ2-7, with unresolved D. CDR1 and CDR2 (germline): SQVTM, ANQGSEA. The CDR3 covers 13 residues. Between the trimmed V and J ends, which lost 4 bases and 3 bases, there was a span of 13 bases. CDR3 sequence: CSVADTDDYEQYF. DNA of the CDR3: TGCAGCGTTGCCGACACAGATGACTACGAGCAGTACTTC.

This chain joins TRBV11-2 and TRBJ1-1; D is perhaps TRBD1 (6 bases). Trimming left V 3 bases short and J 5 bases short, with 13 bases between. Germline CDR1 and CDR2: SGHAT and FQNNGV. The CDR3 consists of 14 residues. CDR3 protein: CASSLGGRGTEAFF. The CDR3 nucleotides read TGTGCCAGCAGCTTGGGCGGTAGGGGGACTGAAGCTTTCTTT.

This chain uses TRBV5-1 with TRBJ2-1, with 10 bases that match TRBD2. This CDR3 has 15 residues. Germline V CDR1 and CDR2: SGHRS, YFSETQ. The V segment lost 4 bases and the J segment 8 bases; nucleotides outside the gene matches: 9. The CDR3 sequence: CASSTSGGAVYEQFF. The CDR3, as DNA: TGCGCCAGCAGCACGAGCGGGGGGGCCGTTTATGAGCAGTTCTTC.